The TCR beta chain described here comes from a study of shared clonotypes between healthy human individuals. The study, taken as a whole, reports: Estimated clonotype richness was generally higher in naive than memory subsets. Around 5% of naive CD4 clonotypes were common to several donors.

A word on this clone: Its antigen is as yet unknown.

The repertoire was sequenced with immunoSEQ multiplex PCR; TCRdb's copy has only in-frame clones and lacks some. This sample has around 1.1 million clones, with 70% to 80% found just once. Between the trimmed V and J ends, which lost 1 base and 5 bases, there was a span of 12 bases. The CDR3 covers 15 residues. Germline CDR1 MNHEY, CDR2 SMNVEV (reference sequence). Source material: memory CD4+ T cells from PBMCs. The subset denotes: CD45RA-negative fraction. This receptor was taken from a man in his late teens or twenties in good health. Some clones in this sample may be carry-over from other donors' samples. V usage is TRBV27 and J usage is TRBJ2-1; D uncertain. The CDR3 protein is CASSLWTLGHNEQFF. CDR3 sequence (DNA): TGTGCCAGCAGTTTATGGACGTTAGGCCACAATGAGCAGTTCTTC.